The 24 T cell receptor beta chains below come from one sample, sequenced in a study of shared clonotypes between healthy human individuals (TCRdb year 2020). To prepare the library, the immunoSEQ multiplex PCR assay was applied. TCRdb obtained this table from immuneACCESS and retained in-frame rearrangements with V and J assigned. These tables miss some clones; where compared with another copy, unresolved V genes account for less than half of the shortfall, and the remainder is unexplained. The sample profile shows 2 million to 3 million clones; 80% to 95% of them were found once. The ten biggest clones cover more than 0.35% of the sample. The sequenced sample was naive CD4+ T cells from PBMCs. The cell subset or site label of this sample denotes: CD45RA+ positively selected. The origin of the receptors is a man aged 18 to 35 in good health. Some clones in this sample may be carry-over from other donors' samples.

The chain combines TRBV5-1 with TRBJ2-4; 11 nucleotides agree with TRBD2. V trimming: 0 bases; J trimming: 2 bases; junction bases outside the gene matches: 10. Germline CDR1 is SGHRS and CDR2 is YFSETQ. There are 19 residues in the CDR3. The CDR3 loop is CASSLAGPTSGITKNIQYF. In nucleotides, the CDR3 is TGCGCCAGCAGCTTGGCGGGTCCGACTAGCGGGATTACCAAAAACATTCAGTACTTC.

The chain links TRBV9 to TRBJ2-1, with 12 bases matching TRBD2. In germline, CDR1 is SGDLS, CDR2 YYNGEE. Unmatched junction bases numbered 10, after V lost 1 base and J lost 2 bases. The CDR3 has 19 amino acids. CDR3 sequence (DNA): TGTGCCAGCAGCGTAAGACTAGCGGGAGCCCTGGGGACCTACAATGAGCAGTTCTTC. Translated: CASSVRLAGALGTYNEQFF.

This clone was seen once. The V gene is TRBV19, the J gene TRBJ2-1, with 9 bases aligning to TRBD1. From germline, CDR1 is LNHDA and CDR2 SQIVND (reference sequence). V gave up 6 bases and J gave up 0 bases; unmatched junction bases: 6. The CDR3 consists of 16 residues. CDR3 in amino acids: CASRQTGGNSYNEQFF. The CDR3, as DNA: TGTGCCAGTAGACAGACAGGGGGGAACTCCTACAATGAGCAGTTCTTC.

The chain combines TRBV4-1 with TRBJ2-3; no definite D call. Germline CDR1 and CDR2: MGHRA and YSYEKL. The CDR3 length is 12 residues. V was shortened by 4 bases and J by 9 bases, with 11 bases between the two germline ends. The CDR3 here is CASSPAVGTQYF. CDR3 in DNA: TGCGCCAGCAGCCCCGCGGTGGGGACGCAGTATTTT.

A remark on this clone: Additional DNA sequences in this sample encode the identical CDR3. This chain uses TRBV29-1 with TRBJ1-1; 8 nucleotides agree with TRBD1. V was pared by 7 bases and J by 1 base, with 2 bases of the junction left unmatched. In germline, CDR1 is SQVTM, CDR2 ANQGSEA. The CDR3 covers 12 residues. The DNA for the CDR3 is TGCAGCGGCGACAGGGGGAACACTGAAGCTTTCTTT. Amino acid sequence: CSGDRGNTEAFF.

This clone came up once. This chain links TRBV12-5 with TRBJ2-3, with D perhaps matching TRBD1 (5 bases). Looked up from germline, CDR1 is LGHNT and CDR2 is FRNRAP. This CDR3 comprises 13 residues. Trimming removed 6 bases from V and 8 bases from J, with 15 bases in between. The CDR3 sequence: CASGPGIRATQYF. DNA for the CDR3: TGTGCTAGTGGACCAGGGATTAGGGCTACGCAGTATTTT.

CDR3 sequence: CSVSPHGGSYEQYF. Written as DNA, the CDR3 is TGCAGCGTTTCCCCTCACGGGGGCTCCTACGAGCAGTACTTC. The chain employs TRBV29-1 and TRBJ2-7, with a tentative D call TRBD2 (6 bases). V lost 5 bases and J 0 bases, leaving 14 bases between the germline ends. The CDR3 covers 14 residues. Germline V CDR1 and CDR2: SQVTM, ANQGSEA.

The CDR3 is CASSLTGWSTEAFF. The CDR3, as DNA: TGTGCCAGCAGTTTAACAGGGTGGAGCACTGAAGCTTTCTTT. The chain links TRBV27 to TRBJ1-1; D may be TRBD1 (6 bases). Per the germline V gene, CDR1 is MNHEY and CDR2 is SMNVEV (reference sequence). Trimming took 2 bases from V and 4 from J, leaving 11 bases between them. CDR3 length: 14 residues.

The CDR3 DNA reads TGTGCCAGCAGTAACCCCGCAGGGGGTGGCTACAATGAGCAGTTCTTC. Protein product: CASSNPAGGGYNEQFF. The chain recombines TRBV28 with TRBJ2-1; 7 bases line up with TRBD1. Looked up from germline, CDR1 is MDHEN and CDR2 is SYDVKM. The CDR3 runs to 16 residues. V lost 5 bases to trimming and J lost 3 bases; unmatched junction nucleotides: 10.

The chain employs TRBV28 and TRBJ2-7, with 7 bases that match TRBD1. The junction had 7 bases not matched to a gene; V was cut back by 5 bases and J by 3 bases. Germline values: CDR1 MDHEN, CDR2 SYDVKM. CDR3 length: 14 amino acids. CDR3 DNA: TGTGCCAGCAGTCCCGGGGACAGACTCTACGAGCAGTACTTC. Protein product: CASSPGDRLYEQYF.

V and J are TRBV11-1 and TRBJ2-3; D ambiguous. The V gene lost 1 base and the J gene lost 0 bases, with 8 bases spanning the gap. CDR3 size: 15 residues. Germline CDR1 is SGHAT and CDR2 is FQDESV (reference sequence). The CDR3 coding sequence is TGTGCCAGCAGCTTAGGGGCGACTAGCACAGATACGCAGTATTTT. The encoded protein is CASSLGATSTDTQYF.

A word on this clone: Other nucleotide sequences from this sample produce the same CDR3. Here the CDR3 DNA reads TGTGCCAGCAGCGTAGTGGCTAGCGGGAGGACAGATACGCAGTATTTT. This gives the protein CASSVVASGRTDTQYF. J is TRBJ2-3 and V is TRBV9; 11 bases agree with TRBD2. V was pared by 0 bases and J by 3 bases, with 3 bases of the junction left unmatched. Germline assignment: CDR1 SGDLS and CDR2 YYNGEE. The CDR3 has 16 residues.

As regards this clone: The same CDR3 arises from other DNA sequences in this sample as well. The chain combines TRBV28 with TRBJ1-5; 7 bases line up with TRBD1. The CDR3 sequence is 15 residues long. The junction had 5 bases not matched to a gene; V was cut back by 4 bases and J by 2 bases. The germline V gene encodes CDR1 MDHEN and CDR2 SYDVKM. CDR3 DNA sequence: TGTGCCAGCAGTTCCCCAGGGGGAGGCAATCAGCCCCAGCATTTT. Translating it yields CASSSPGGGNQPQHF.

This clone is a singleton in its sample. The V call is TRBV5-1, the J call TRBJ2-7; a possible D gene is TRBD1 (6 bases). The CDR3 has 17 residues. V lost 0 bases, J lost 0 bases, and 16 bases lay in between. Germline lookup yields CDR1 SGHRS and CDR2 YFSETQ. CDR3 residues: CASSLEVTGPSSYEQYF. CDR3 DNA: TGCGCCAGCAGCTTGGAAGTGACAGGACCGAGCTCCTACGAGCAGTACTTC.

The V and J genes are TRBV7-9 and TRBJ2-2, with D perhaps matching TRBD2 (5 bases). The V end lost 1 base, the J end lost 0 bases, and 12 bases lay between the germline ends. Germline loops: CDR1 SEHNR, CDR2 FQNEAQ (reference sequence). This CDR3 is 17 amino acids long. CDR3 DNA sequence: TGTGCCAGCAGCTTAGGCGGGCGGCAGTCGAACACCGGGGAGCTGTTTTTT. Translated, it gives CASSLGGRQSNTGELFF.

The CDR3 DNA reads as TGTGCCAGTAAGACACAGGGGGACTATGGCTACACCTTC. This gives the protein CASKTQGDYGYTF. The chain employs TRBV5-4 and TRBJ1-2; the match to TRBD1 covers 8 bases. V lost 8 bases and J lost 3; bases outside the gene matches: 6. This CDR3 is built from 13 residues. Per the germline V gene, CDR1 is SGHNT and CDR2 is YYREEE (reference sequence).

The chain carries TRBV7-8 and TRBJ2-5; D perhaps matches TRBD1 (7 bases). The CDR3 sequence is 14 residues long. The ends were cut back, 4 bases at V and 2 bases at J, with 11 bases in the middle. Germline assignment: CDR1 SGHVS and CDR2 FQNEAQ. As DNA, the CDR3 is TGTGCCAGCAGCTCGACAGGGAGGCAAGAGACCCAGTACTTC. Residues: CASSSTGRQETQYF.

This clone occurred once. J is TRBJ2-3 and V is TRBV5-1; 7 positions agree with TRBD2. After removal of 5 bases from V and 3 bases from J, the junction contained 12 bases not matched to a gene. This CDR3 spans 16 amino acids. CDR1 is SGHRS, CDR2 YFSETQ, per germline. This chain's CDR3 is CASRPLLPSGTDTQYF. For the CDR3, the DNA is TGCGCCAGCAGGCCTCTCCTCCCTAGCGGAACAGATACGCAGTATTTT.

The DNA for the CDR3 is TGTGCCAGCAGTTTCGAATCTGGGCCTAGCAATCAGCCCCAGCATTTT. Translated: CASSFESGPSNQPQHF. The V and J genes are TRBV28 and TRBJ1-5; D is uncertain. V shed 3 bases and J shed 0 bases, with 12 bases lying between them. CDR1 is MDHEN, CDR2 SYDVKM, per germline. CDR3 length equals 16 residues.

As regards this clone: The sample carries other DNA sequences with the same CDR3. The chain combines TRBV5-1 with TRBJ1-2, with D uncertain. V was pared by 0 bases and J by 0 bases, with 3 bases between. This CDR3 region has 13 residues. The germline V gene encodes CDR1 SGHRS and CDR2 YFSETQ. CDR3 residues: CASSLATNYGYTF. The CDR3 DNA reads TGCGCCAGCAGCTTGGCTACTAACTATGGCTACACCTTC.

This clone showed up just once. V is TRBV11-3 and J is TRBJ1-1; 7 nucleotides line up with TRBD1. Germline lookup yields CDR1 SGHNT and CDR2 YENEEA. CDR3 length: 18 residues. The V and J ends lost 0 bases and 0 bases, in that order; junction bases with no gene match: 10. The CDR3: CASSLDLTGRELNTEAFF. As DNA, the CDR3 is TGTGCCAGCAGCTTAGATCTGACAGGGAGAGAGCTGAACACTGAAGCTTTCTTT.

The V call is TRBV15, the J call TRBJ2-1; D is perhaps TRBD1 or TRBD2 (6 bases each). V was clipped by 0 bases and J by 7 bases, with 13 bases between them. The germline CDR1 and CDR2 sequences are LNHNV and YYDKDF (reference sequence). The CDR3 sequence is 15 residues long. CDR3 region: CATSREGRGGNEQFF. The CDR3, as DNA: TGTGCCACCAGCAGAGAAGGGAGAGGGGGGAATGAGCAGTTCTTC.

This rearrangement joins TRBV11-1 to TRBJ2-2; D not resolved. Trimming took off 8 bases at V and 3 bases at J, with 13 bases between the two ends. The CDR3 is 14 amino acids. The germline gives CDR1 SGHAT, CDR2 FQDESV (reference sequence). The CDR3 DNA follows: TGTGCCAGCGAGAGCCGTGGCGACACCGGGGAGCTGTTTTTT. Translated, it gives CASESRGDTGELFF.

The CDR3 reads CASSLGPSKNIQYF. DNA for the CDR3: TGCGCCAGCAGCTTGGGGCCCTCCAAAAACATTCAGTACTTC. The chain uses TRBV5-1 and TRBJ2-4; D call uncertain. V lost 0 bases to trimming and J lost 2 bases, with 6 bases between them. The CDR3 is 14 residues long. Germline V gene data show CDR1 as SGHRS and CDR2 as YFSETQ.